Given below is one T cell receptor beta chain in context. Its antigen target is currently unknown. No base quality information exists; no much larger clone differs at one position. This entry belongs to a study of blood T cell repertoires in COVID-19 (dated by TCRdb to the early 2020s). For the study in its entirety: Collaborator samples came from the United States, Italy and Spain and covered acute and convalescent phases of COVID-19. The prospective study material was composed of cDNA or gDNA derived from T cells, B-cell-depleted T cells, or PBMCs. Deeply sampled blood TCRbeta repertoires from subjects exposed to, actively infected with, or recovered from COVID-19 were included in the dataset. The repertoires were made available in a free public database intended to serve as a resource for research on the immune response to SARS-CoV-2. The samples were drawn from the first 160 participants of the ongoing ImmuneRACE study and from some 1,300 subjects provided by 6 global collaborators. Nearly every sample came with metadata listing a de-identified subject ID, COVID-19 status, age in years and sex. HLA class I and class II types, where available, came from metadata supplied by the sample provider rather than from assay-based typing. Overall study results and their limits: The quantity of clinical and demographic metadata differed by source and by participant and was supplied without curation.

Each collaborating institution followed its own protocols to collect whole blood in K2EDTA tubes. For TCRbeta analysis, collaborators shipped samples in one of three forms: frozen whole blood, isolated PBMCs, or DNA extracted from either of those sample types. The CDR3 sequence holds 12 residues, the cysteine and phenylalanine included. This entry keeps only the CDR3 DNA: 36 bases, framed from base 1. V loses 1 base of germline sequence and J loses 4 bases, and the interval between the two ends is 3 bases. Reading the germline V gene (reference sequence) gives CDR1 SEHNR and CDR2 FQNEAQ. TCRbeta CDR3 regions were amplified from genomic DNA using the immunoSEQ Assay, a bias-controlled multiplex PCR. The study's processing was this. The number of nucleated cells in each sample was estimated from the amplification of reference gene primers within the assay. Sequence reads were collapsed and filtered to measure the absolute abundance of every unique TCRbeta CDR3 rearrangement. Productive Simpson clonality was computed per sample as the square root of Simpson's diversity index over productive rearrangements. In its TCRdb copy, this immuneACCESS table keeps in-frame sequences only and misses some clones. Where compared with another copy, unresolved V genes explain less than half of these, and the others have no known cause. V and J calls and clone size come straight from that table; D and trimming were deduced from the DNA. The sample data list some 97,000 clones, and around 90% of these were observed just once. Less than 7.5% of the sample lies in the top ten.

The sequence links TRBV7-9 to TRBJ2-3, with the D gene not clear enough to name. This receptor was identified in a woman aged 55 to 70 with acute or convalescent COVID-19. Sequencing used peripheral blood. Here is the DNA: TGTGCCAGCAGCTTAGTCTCAGATACGCAGTATTTT. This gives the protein CASSLVSDTQYF.